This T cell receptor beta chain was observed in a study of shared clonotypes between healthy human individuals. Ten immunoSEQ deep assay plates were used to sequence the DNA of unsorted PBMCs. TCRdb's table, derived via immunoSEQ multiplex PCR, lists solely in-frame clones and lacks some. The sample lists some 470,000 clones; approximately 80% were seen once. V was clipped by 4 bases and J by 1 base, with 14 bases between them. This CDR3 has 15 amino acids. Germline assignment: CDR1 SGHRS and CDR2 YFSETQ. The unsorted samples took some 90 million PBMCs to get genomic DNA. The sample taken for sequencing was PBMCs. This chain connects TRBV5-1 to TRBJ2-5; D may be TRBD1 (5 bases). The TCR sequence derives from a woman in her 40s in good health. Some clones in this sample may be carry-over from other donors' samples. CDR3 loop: CASSTVIQGQETQYF. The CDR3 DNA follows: TGCGCCAGCAGCACGGTGATCCAGGGCCAAGAGACCCAGTACTTC.